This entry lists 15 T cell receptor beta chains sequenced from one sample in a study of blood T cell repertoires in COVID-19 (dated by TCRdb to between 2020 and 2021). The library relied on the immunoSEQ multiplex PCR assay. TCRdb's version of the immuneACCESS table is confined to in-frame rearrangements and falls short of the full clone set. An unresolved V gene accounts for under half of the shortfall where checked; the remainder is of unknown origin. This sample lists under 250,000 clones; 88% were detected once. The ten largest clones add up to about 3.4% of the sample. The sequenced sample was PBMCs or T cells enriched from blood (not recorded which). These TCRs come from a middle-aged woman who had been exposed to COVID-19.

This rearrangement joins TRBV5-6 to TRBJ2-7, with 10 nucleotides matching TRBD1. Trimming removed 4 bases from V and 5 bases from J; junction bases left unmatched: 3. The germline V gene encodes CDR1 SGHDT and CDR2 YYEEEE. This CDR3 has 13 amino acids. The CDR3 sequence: CASSRDRGHEQYV. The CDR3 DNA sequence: TGTGCCAGCAGCCGGGACAGGGGACACGAGCAGTACGTC.

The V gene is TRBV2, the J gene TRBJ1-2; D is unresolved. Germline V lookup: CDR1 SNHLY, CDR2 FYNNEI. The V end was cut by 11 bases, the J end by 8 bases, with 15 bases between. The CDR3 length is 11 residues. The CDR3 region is CASKSEYGYTF. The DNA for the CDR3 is TGTGCCTCAAAATCCGAGTACGGCTACACCTTC.

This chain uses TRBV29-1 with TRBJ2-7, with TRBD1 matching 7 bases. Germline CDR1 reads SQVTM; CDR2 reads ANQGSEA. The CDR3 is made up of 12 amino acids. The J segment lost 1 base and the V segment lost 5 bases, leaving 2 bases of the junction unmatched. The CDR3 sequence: CSVKTGSYEQYF. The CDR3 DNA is TGCAGCGTTAAGACAGGGTCCTACGAGCAGTACTTC.

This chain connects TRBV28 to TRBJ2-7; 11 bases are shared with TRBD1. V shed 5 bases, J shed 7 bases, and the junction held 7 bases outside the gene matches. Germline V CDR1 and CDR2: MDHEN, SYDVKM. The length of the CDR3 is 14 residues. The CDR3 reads CASSLGQGAREQYF. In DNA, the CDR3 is TGTGCCAGCAGTCTTGGACAGGGGGCGAGGGAGCAGTACTTC.

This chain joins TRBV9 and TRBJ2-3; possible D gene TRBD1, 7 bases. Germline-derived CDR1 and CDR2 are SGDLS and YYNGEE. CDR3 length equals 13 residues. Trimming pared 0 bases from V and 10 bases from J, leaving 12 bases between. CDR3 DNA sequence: TGTGCCAGCAGCGTAGATCGCGGGACAGCGCAGTATTTT. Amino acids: CASSVDRGTAQYF.

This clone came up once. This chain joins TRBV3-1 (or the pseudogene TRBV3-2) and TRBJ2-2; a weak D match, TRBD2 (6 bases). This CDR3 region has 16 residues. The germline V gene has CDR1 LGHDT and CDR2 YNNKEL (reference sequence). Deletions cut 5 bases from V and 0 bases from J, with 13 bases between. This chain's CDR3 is CASSFWLAPNTGELFF. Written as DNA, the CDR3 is TGTGCCAGCAGCTTTTGGCTAGCGCCGAACACCGGGGAGCTGTTTTTT.

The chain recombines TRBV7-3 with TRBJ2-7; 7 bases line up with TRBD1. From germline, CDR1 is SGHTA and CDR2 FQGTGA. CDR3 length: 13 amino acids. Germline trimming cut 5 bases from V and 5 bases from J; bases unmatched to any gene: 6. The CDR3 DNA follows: TGTGCCAGCAGCCAGACAGGGATGGACGAGCAGTACTTC. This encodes CASSQTGMDEQYF.

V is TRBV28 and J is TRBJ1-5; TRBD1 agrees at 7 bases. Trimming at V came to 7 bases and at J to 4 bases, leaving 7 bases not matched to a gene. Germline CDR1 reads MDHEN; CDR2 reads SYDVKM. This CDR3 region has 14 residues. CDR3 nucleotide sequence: TGTGCCAGCACGACAGGGCGACGGAATCAGCCCCAGCATTTT. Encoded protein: CASTTGRRNQPQHF. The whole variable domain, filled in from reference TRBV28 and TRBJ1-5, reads DVKVTQSSRYLVKRTGEKVFLECVQDMDHENMFWYRQDPGLGLRLIYFSYDVKMKEKGDIPEGYSVSREKKERFSLILESASTNQTSMYLCASTTGRRNQPQHFGDGTRLSIL.

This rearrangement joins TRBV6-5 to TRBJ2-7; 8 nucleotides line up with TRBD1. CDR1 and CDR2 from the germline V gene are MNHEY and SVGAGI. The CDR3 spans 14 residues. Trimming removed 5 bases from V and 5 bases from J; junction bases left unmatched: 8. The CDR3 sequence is CASSRRQGIHEQYF. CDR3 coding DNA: TGTGCCAGCAGTCGAAGACAGGGGATCCACGAGCAGTACTTC.

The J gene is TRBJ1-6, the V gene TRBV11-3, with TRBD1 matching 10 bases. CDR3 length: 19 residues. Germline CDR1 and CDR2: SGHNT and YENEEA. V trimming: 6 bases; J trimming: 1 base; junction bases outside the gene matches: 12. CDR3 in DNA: TGTGCCAGCAGACCTGGGACAGGGGATTCAGAGTCCTATAATTCACCCCTCCACTTT. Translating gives CASRPGTGDSESYNSPLHF.

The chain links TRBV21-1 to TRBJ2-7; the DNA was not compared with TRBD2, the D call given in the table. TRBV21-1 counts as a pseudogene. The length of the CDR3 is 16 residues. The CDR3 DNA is TGTGCCAGCAGCAAATACCGGCGGGAGGGCGCCTACGAGCAGTACGTC. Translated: CASSKYRREGAYEQYV.

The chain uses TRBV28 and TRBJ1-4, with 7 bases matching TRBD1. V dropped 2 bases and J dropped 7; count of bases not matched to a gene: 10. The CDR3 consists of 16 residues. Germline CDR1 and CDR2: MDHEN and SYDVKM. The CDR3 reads CASSLAPTGRSEKLFF. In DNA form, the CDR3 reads TGTGCCAGCAGTTTAGCCCCGACAGGGAGAAGTGAAAAACTGTTTTTT.

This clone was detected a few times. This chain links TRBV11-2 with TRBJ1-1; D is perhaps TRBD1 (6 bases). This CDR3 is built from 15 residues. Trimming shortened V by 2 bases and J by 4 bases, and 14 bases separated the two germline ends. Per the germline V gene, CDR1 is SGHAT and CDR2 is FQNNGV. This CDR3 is CASSLYPQGSTEAFF. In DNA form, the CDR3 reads TGTGCCAGCAGCTTATACCCTCAGGGGAGCACTGAAGCTTTCTTT.

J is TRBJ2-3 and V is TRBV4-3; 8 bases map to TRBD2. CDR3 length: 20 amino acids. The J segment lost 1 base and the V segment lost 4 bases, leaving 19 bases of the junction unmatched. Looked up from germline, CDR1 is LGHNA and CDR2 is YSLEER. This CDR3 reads CASSPFETSVFTHGTDTQYF. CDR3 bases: TGCGCCAGCAGCCCCTTTGAGACTAGCGTTTTTACCCACGGCACAGATACGCAGTATTTT.

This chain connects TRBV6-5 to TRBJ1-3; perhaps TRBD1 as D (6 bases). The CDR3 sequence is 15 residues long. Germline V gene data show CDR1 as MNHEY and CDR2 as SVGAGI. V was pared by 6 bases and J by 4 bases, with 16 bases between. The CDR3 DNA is TGTGCCAGCAGCCCACTCGGGACAACCGGAAACACCATATATTTT. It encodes CASSPLGTTGNTIYF.